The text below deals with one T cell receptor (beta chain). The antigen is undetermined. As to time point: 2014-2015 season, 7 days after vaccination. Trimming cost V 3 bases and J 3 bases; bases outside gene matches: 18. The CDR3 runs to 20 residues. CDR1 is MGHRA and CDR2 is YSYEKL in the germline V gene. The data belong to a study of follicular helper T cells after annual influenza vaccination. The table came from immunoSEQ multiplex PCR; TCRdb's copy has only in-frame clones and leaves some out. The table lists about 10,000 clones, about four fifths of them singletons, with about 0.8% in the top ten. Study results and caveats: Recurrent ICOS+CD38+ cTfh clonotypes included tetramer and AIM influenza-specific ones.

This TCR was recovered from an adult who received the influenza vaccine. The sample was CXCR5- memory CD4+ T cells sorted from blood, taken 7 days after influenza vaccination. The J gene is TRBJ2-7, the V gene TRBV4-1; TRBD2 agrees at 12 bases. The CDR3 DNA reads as TGCGCCAGCAGCCAGGCGGAACCCACGGGACTAGCGGGCCCTTTCTACGAGCAGTACTTC. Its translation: CASSQAEPTGLAGPFYEQYF.